Following are 10 T cell receptor beta chains from one sample sequenced in a study of cytomegalovirus exposure and HLA in healthy donors. The PCR was carried out with 60 Vbeta primers and 13 Jbeta primers. Generated by immunoSEQ multiplex PCR, the TCRdb table keeps only in-frame clones and is missing some. Of 150,000 to 200,000 clones listed, roughly 80% are singletons. Sequencing was carried out using PBMCs. All receptors derive from a girl between 5 and 17 years old in good health and CMV-seropositive.

The chain is built from TRBV5-1 and TRBJ2-2, with 10 nucleotides matching TRBD2. With 1 base clipped from V and 6 bases from J, the junction kept 6 bases outside the gene matches. Germline values: CDR1 SGHRS, CDR2 YFSETQ. The CDR3 spans 16 residues. In DNA form, the CDR3 reads TGCGCCAGCAGCTTGCCCCCTAGCGGGAGTCCCGGGGAGCTGTTTTTT. Encoded protein: CASSLPPSGSPGELFF.

J is TRBJ1-1 and V is TRBV6-1, with D possibly matching TRBD1 (5 bases). V shed 5 bases and J shed 2 bases, with 15 bases lying between them. The CDR3 contains 15 residues. Germline values: CDR1 MNHNS, CDR2 SASEGT. CDR3 sequence: CASSREGPRNTEAFF. DNA of the CDR3: TGTGCCAGCAGTCGGGAGGGACCGAGAAACACTGAAGCTTTCTTT.

The chain uses TRBV6-6 and TRBJ2-1; 8 bases line up with TRBD2. V gave up 8 bases and J gave up 4 bases; unmatched junction bases: 13. This CDR3 contains 16 residues. The germline gives CDR1 MNHNY, CDR2 SVGAGI (reference sequence). The CDR3 nucleotides read TGTGCCAGCTACGGGAGGGGGGGCGGGGAGTACAATGAGCAGTTCTTC. It yields the protein CASYGRGGGEYNEQFF.

This clone was counted between two and nine times. This chain links TRBV9 with TRBJ2-3, with TRBD1 matching over 7 bases. V gave up 4 bases and J gave up 1 base; unmatched junction bases: 3. Per the germline V gene, CDR1 is SGDLS and CDR2 is YYNGEE. The CDR3 is 14 residues long. CDR3 sequence (DNA): TGTGCCAGCAGCCCGAGGGGGCGCACAGATACGCAGTATTTT. Translating gives CASSPRGRTDTQYF.

The chain joins TRBV27 to TRBJ2-2, with 8 bases matching TRBD1. The CDR3 runs 16 residues. The germline CDR1 and CDR2 sequences are MNHEY and SMNVEV (reference sequence). V lost 5 bases and J lost 9; bases outside the gene matches: 14. The CDR3 is CASSNPTGGRSRELFF. Here the CDR3 DNA reads TGTGCCAGCAGTAACCCTACAGGGGGGAGGTCGCGGGAGCTGTTTTTT.

The genes are TRBV5-4 and TRBJ1-2; no clear D. The CDR3 contains 15 residues. V lost 0 bases and J 7 bases, leaving 16 bases between the germline ends. Germline-derived CDR1 and CDR2 are SGHNT and YYREEE (reference sequence). The chain's CDR3 is CASSLAPDGMGGYTF. The CDR3 nucleotides read TGTGCCAGCAGCTTGGCGCCGGACGGGATGGGTGGCTACACCTTC. The variable domain in full, with the rest retrieved from reference TRBV5-4 and TRBJ1-2, is ETGVTQSPTHLIKTRGQQVTLRCSSQSGHNTVSWYQQALGQGPQFIFQYYREEENGRGNFPPRFSGLQFPNYSSELNVNALELDDSALYLCASSLAPDGMGGYTFGSGTRLTVV.

This sequence joins TRBV11-2 and TRBJ2-1; a weak D match, TRBD1 (6 bases). Deletions cut 3 bases from V and 3 bases from J, with 9 bases between. The CDR3 loop spans 14 amino acids. The germline V gene has CDR1 SGHAT and CDR2 FQNNGV. The chain's CDR3 is CASSFAGVYNEQFF. In DNA, the CDR3 is TGTGCCAGCAGCTTCGCAGGGGTCTACAATGAGCAGTTCTTC. The full variable domain, rest sourced from reference TRBV11-2 and TRBJ2-1, is EAGVAQSPRYKIIEKRQSVAFWCNPISGHATLYWYQQILGQGPKLLIQFQNNGVVDDSQLPKDRFSAERLKGVDSTLKIQPAKLEDSAVYLCASSFAGVYNEQFFGPGTRLTVL.

This sequence joins TRBV10-1 and TRBJ2-3, with 7 nucleotides matching TRBD1. V trimming: 2 bases; J trimming: 6 bases; junction bases outside the gene matches: 8. Germline assignment: CDR1 WNHNN and CDR2 SYGVQD (reference sequence). The CDR3 is made up of 15 amino acids. Written as DNA, the CDR3 is TGCGCCAGCAGTGAGAGGGACAGCTTTACCGATACGCAGTATTTT. This encodes CASSERDSFTDTQYF.

The rearrangement uses TRBV7-9 and TRBJ2-7; D might be TRBD1 (5 bases). Germline loops: CDR1 SEHNR, CDR2 FQNEAQ (reference sequence). The CDR3 spans 13 residues. Deletions cut 3 bases from V and 2 bases from J, with 8 bases between. CDR3 loop: CASSLGRAYEQYF. CDR3 DNA sequence: TGTGCCAGCAGCTTGGGCAGGGCCTACGAGCAGTACTTC.

This chain joins TRBV6-1 and TRBJ1-4; D gene uncertain. The germline V gene encodes CDR1 MNHNS and CDR2 SASEGT. Trimming pared 6 bases from V and 7 bases from J, leaving 9 bases between. The CDR3 contains 12 residues. This CDR3 is CASSQRSEKLFF. The CDR3 DNA reads as TGTGCCAGCAGCCAACGGAGTGAAAAACTGTTTTTT.